Shown below are 21 T cell receptor beta chains from a single sample sequenced in a study of neoadjuvant anti-PD-1 for oral cavity cancer. The time point denotes: after neoadjuvant nivolumab, at surgical resection. Method: immunoSEQ multiplex PCR; TCRdb's copy keeps in-frame clones and lacks some. The table includes tens of thousands of clones, about 85% detected once. Sequenced material: PBMCs, taken after nivolumab (anti-PD-1) treatment. These receptors all stem from a person aged 35-79 years with oral cavity squamous cell carcinoma.

This sequence joins TRBV5-1 and TRBJ2-3; 11 bases agree with TRBD1. Germline values: CDR1 SGHRS, CDR2 YFSETQ. The CDR3 has 15 residues. V lost 1 base to trimming and J lost 4 bases; unmatched junction nucleotides: 2. CDR3 bases: TGCGCCAGCAGCTTGTCGGGACAGGGGGCAGATACGCAGTATTTT. Residues: CASSLSGQGADTQYF.

The rearrangement joins TRBV7-8 to TRBJ1-1; 8 positions agree with TRBD1. V lost 5 bases to trimming and J lost 2 bases; unmatched junction nucleotides: 7. The germline V gene encodes CDR1 SGHVS and CDR2 FQNEAQ. This CDR3 is 15 amino acids long. This CDR3 reads CASSLLGQGNTEAFF. The DNA of the CDR3 is TGTGCCAGCAGCCTCCTCGGACAGGGAAACACTGAAGCTTTCTTT. Combining the CDR3 with reference TRBV7-8 and TRBJ1-1 gives the whole variable domain GAGVSQSPRYKVAKRGQDVALRCDPISGHVSLFWYQQALGQGPEFLTYFQNEAQLDKSGLPSDRFFAERPEGSVSTLKIQRTQQEDSAVYLCASSLLGQGNTEAFFGQGTRLTVV.

This clone was seen just once. The gene calls are TRBV9 and TRBJ2-3, with TRBD2 matching over 12 bases. The V gene end was trimmed by 4 bases and the J gene end by 4 bases; junction bases not matched to a gene: 7. The CDR3 runs 16 residues. Germline V gene sequence: CDR1 SGDLS, CDR2 YYNGEE. DNA for the CDR3: TGTGCCAGCAGCCCCAGACTAGCGGGAGAGCCAGATACGCAGTATTTT. It codes for CASSPRLAGEPDTQYF.

The V gene is TRBV28, the J gene TRBJ2-7; tentatively, D is TRBD1 or TRBD2 (10 bases each). The ends were cut back, 4 bases at V and 3 bases at J, with 40 bases in the middle. The CDR3 extends over 23 amino acids. The germline V gene encodes CDR1 MDHEN and CDR2 SYDVKM. CDR3 residues: CASSSPGQGLTGKREGQFYEQYF. The CDR3 DNA reads as TGTGCCAGCAGTTCCCCGGGACAGGGGCTTACTGGGAAGCGGGAGGGCCAATTCTACGAGCAGTACTTC. The full variable domain, rest sourced from reference TRBV28 and TRBJ2-7, is DVKVTQSSRYLVKRTGEKVFLECVQDMDHENMFWYRQDPGLGLRLIYFSYDVKMKEKGDIPEGYSVSREKKERFSLILESASTNQTSMYLCASSSPGQGLTGKREGQFYEQYFGPGTRLTVT.

This clone occurred once. J is TRBJ1-3 and V is TRBV7-9; D is unresolved. This CDR3 is 13 amino acids long. Trimming took off 4 bases at V and 0 bases at J, with 4 bases between the two ends. Germline assignment: CDR1 SEHNR and CDR2 FQNEAQ (reference sequence). CDR3 protein: CASSSLSGNTIYF. The CDR3 bases are TGTGCCAGCAGCTCTCTCTCTGGAAACACCATATATTTT. The full variable domain, in which reference TRBV7-9 and TRBJ1-3 provide the parts outside the CDR3, is DTGVSQNPRHKITKRGQNVTFRCDPISEHNRLYWYRQTLGQGPEFLTYFQNEAQLEKSRLLSDRFSAERPKGSFSTLEIQRTEQGDSAMYLCASSSLSGNTIYFGEGSWLTVV.

The V gene is TRBV30, the J gene TRBJ1-5; no clear D. CDR3 size: 14 residues. V was trimmed by 5 bases and J by 2 bases, leaving 13 bases between them. Looked up from germline, CDR1 is GTSNPN and CDR2 is SVGIG (reference sequence). The CDR3 region is CAWAVMGGNQPQHF. CDR3 DNA sequence: TGTGCCTGGGCCGTGATGGGAGGCAATCAGCCCCAGCATTTT.

This chain connects TRBV10-2 to TRBJ2-3, with 10 bases lining up with TRBD2. J gave up 0 bases and V 2 bases, and 5 bases lay outside the gene matches. The CDR3 totals 17 residues. CDR1 and CDR2 from the germline V gene are WSHSY and SAAADI. DNA for the CDR3: TGCGCCAGCAGTGAGAGTAGCGGGGGGATTAGCACAGATACGCAGTATTTT. Its translation: CASSESSGGISTDTQYF.

This chain joins TRBV10-3 and TRBJ2-5, with D unresolved. The V end lost 7 bases, the J end lost 0 bases, and 9 bases lay between the germline ends. Germline lookup yields CDR1 ENHRY and CDR2 SYGVKD. This CDR3 spans 13 amino acids. The CDR3 DNA reads TGTGCCATCAACCAGGCTTACCAAGAGACCCAGTACTTC. This codes for CAINQAYQETQYF.

The chain carries TRBV9 and TRBJ2-7; D is perhaps TRBD2 (6 bases). CDR1 is SGDLS and CDR2 is YYNGEE in the germline V gene. This CDR3 has 14 amino acids. Trimming shortened V by 3 bases and J by 7 bases, and 17 bases separated the two germline ends. This CDR3 reads CASSAGLEAGEQYF. The CDR3 nucleotides read TGTGCCAGCAGCGCGGGACTGGAGGCAGGGGAGCAGTACTTC.

This CDR3 is CASSHNEQFF. The CDR3 DNA follows: TGCGCCAGCAGCCACAATGAGCAGTTCTTC. The chain has TRBV10-1 and TRBJ2-1, with D hard to call. The germline CDR1 and CDR2 sequences are WNHNN and SYGVQD (reference sequence). There are 10 residues in the CDR3. The germline V and J ends were trimmed by 6 bases and 5 bases, with 2 bases remaining between them.

This chain joins TRBV5-8 and TRBJ2-1, with 8 bases fitting TRBD2. CDR1 SGHTS and CDR2 YDEGEE come from the germline V gene. V lost 2 bases and J lost 7; bases outside the gene matches: 8. The CDR3 loop spans 15 amino acids. The DNA of the CDR3 is TGTGCCAGCAGCTTCGGACTAGCTCAAAGGAATGAGCAGTTCTTC. It encodes CASSFGLAQRNEQFF.

The J gene is TRBJ1-2, the V gene TRBV29-1; D gene ambiguous. The CDR3 loop spans 11 amino acids. The germline V gene has CDR1 SQVTM and CDR2 ANQGSEA. The V and J ends lost 7 bases and 0 bases respectively, with 6 bases between them. CDR3 residues: CSGGTNYGYTF. For the CDR3, the DNA is TGCAGCGGCGGGACTAACTATGGCTACACCTTC.

This clone is deemed medium-sized. The chain combines TRBV28 with TRBJ2-3; 7 nucleotides line up with TRBD2. Germline assignment: CDR1 MDHEN and CDR2 SYDVKM. There are 15 residues in the CDR3. V dropped 2 bases and J dropped 5; count of bases not matched to a gene: 7. CDR3 nucleotides: TGTGCCAGCAGTTTAACCCGACTAGCCGGAGATACGCAGTATTTT. Protein product: CASSLTRLAGDTQYF.

The CDR3 loop is CASSQVEVAETQYF. Written as DNA, the CDR3 is TGCGCCAGCAGCCAAGTGGAGGTGGCAGAGACCCAGTACTTC. The chain is built from TRBV4-1 and TRBJ2-5; D is possibly TRBD2 (5 bases). The CDR3 loop spans 14 amino acids. Trimming pared 1 base from V and 4 bases from J, leaving 10 bases between. In germline, CDR1 is MGHRA, CDR2 YSYEKL.

The V gene is TRBV6-5, the J gene TRBJ1-1; 11 bases fit TRBD1. The V and J ends lost 10 bases and 4 bases, in that order; junction bases with no gene match: 8. The CDR3 length is 14 residues. CDR1 and CDR2 (germline): MNHEY, SVGAGI. The CDR3 coding sequence is TGTGCCACGGGGGGACAGGGGGTAGGCACTGAAGCTTTCTTT. This gives the protein CATGGQGVGTEAFF.

In this sample, this clone turned up once. CDR3 sequence (DNA): TGTGCCAGCAGGGGGCTGATCCTCCAAGAGACCCAGTACTTC. Residues: CASRGLILQETQYF. This chain uses TRBV2 with TRBJ2-5; tentative D call: TRBD1 (5 bases). The CDR3 totals 14 residues. V was trimmed by 6 bases and J by 1 base, leaving 12 bases between them. Germline V gene data show CDR1 as SNHLY and CDR2 as FYNNEI.

CDR3 coding DNA: TGTGCCAGCAGCGCAGGACAGGGGATTAAAGAGACCCAGTACTTC. Amino acid sequence: CASSAGQGIKETQYF. V usage is TRBV9 and J usage is TRBJ2-5; TRBD1 agrees at 9 bases. Germline V CDR1 and CDR2: SGDLS, YYNGEE. CDR3 size: 15 residues. J gave up 3 bases and V 3 bases, and 6 bases lay outside the gene matches.

The chain combines TRBV2 with TRBJ1-2; D is unresolved. V gave up 1 base and J gave up 1 base, with 4 bases separating them. In germline, CDR1 is SNHLY, CDR2 FYNNEI. The CDR3 spans 13 residues. This CDR3 reads CASSEEVNYGYTF. The CDR3 nucleotides read TGTGCCAGCAGTGAAGAGGTTAACTATGGCTACACCTTC. The whole variable domain, filled in from reference TRBV2 and TRBJ1-2, reads EPEVTQTPSHQVTQMGQEVILRCVPISNHLYFYWYRQILGQKVEFLVSFYNNEISEKSEIFDDQFSVERPDGSNFTLKIRSTKLEDSAMYFCASSEEVNYGYTFGSGTRLTVV.

The V gene is TRBV19, the J gene TRBJ2-5; D not certain. Germline CDR1 reads LNHDA; CDR2 reads SQIVND (reference sequence). V lost 1 base and J lost 4, with 13 bases in between. This CDR3 has 15 amino acids. This chain's CDR3 is CASSIGGSSAETQYF. In DNA, the CDR3 is TGTGCCAGTAGTATAGGGGGTTCTAGTGCAGAGACCCAGTACTTC.

The V and J genes are TRBV9 and TRBJ2-5; no reliable D call. Trimming stripped 0 bases from V and 1 base from J, with 10 bases between. Germline assignment: CDR1 SGDLS and CDR2 YYNGEE. The CDR3 has 15 residues. In DNA form, the CDR3 reads TGTGCCAGCAGCGTAGGAATTTCCCTCCAAGAGACCCAGTACTTC. Protein: CASSVGISLQETQYF.

J is TRBJ2-7 and V is TRBV5-1, with TRBD1 matching over 8 bases. Per germline, CDR1 SGHRS and CDR2 YFSETQ. The CDR3 runs to 14 residues. J lost 2 bases, V lost 4 bases, and 5 bases had no gene match. Here the CDR3 DNA reads TGCGCCAGCAGCCACTGGGACAGGCCCTACGAGCAGTACTTC. It specifies CASSHWDRPYEQYF.